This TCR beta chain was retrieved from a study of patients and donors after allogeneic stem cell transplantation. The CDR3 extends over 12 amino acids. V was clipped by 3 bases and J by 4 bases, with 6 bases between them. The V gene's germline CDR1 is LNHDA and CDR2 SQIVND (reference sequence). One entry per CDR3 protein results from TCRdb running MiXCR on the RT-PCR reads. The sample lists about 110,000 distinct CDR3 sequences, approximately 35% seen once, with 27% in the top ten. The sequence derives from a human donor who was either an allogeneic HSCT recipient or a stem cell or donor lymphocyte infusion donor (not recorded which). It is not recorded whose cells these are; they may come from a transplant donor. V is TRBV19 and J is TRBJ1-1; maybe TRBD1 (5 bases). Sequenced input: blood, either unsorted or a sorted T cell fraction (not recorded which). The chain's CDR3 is CASSMGGTEAFF. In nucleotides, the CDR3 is TGTGCCAGTAGTATGGGGGGCACTGAAGCTTTCTTT.